Listed here is a single T cell receptor beta chain. These data originate in a study of control samples from healthy donors and cancer patients. TCRdb's copy holds only in-frame clones and misses some; the assay was immunoSEQ multiplex PCR. The profile shows 400,000 to 500,000 clones, over 75% of them singletons. V lost 6 bases, J lost 4 bases, and 10 bases stayed unmatched. Germline values: CDR1 MDHEN, CDR2 SYDVKM. This CDR3 comprises 15 residues. Sequenced input: PBMCs. This chain connects TRBV28 to TRBJ2-3; 7 bases are a match to TRBD2. This TCR came from a man aged 40-49 years with head and neck cancer. The CDR3 reads CASSPGLRLADTQYF. CDR3 sequence (DNA): TGTGCCAGCAGCCCGGGACTAAGGTTGGCAGATACGCAGTATTTT.